These T cell receptor beta chains were read from a single sample in a study of shared clonotypes between healthy human individuals. Libraries were prepared by immunoSEQ multiplex PCR; TCRdb keeps only in-frame clonotypes and omits some of them. The sample includes 760,000 or so clones, just over 95% of them seen just once. Specimen: naive CD8+ T cells sorted from blood. The origin of the receptors is a man aged 25 to 40 in good health. Each CDR3 is given with its conserved first and last residue. The D gene is left open where the match is weak. Clone size is not always given. Where it is, it says once, few, many or a class for expanded clones.

>-|-|TRBJ2-7|TRBV19
TGTGCCAGTAGTATACGGGGACCGTACTACGAGCAGTACTTC
CASSIRGPYYEQYF
>-|-|TRBJ2-7|TRBV7-9
TGTGCCAGCAGCTTATCGGGGGAAGCGTCCTACGAGCAGTACTTC
CASSLSGEASYEQYF
>-|-|TRBJ1-2|TRBV18
TGTGCCAGCTCACCATCGACTGACGTCAACTATGGCTACACCTTC
CASSPSTDVNYGYTF
>-|-|TRBJ1-1|TRBV11-2
TGTGCCAGCAGCGAAGGACGGGGGATGAACACTGAAGCTTTCTTT
CASSEGRGMNTEAFF
>-|-|TRBJ1-1|TRBV18
TGTGCCAGCTCACCACCATACAGCAACGCTGAAGCTTTCTTT
CASSPPYSNAEAFF
>-|-|TRBJ2-1|TRBV7-3
TGTGCCAGCAGCTTAATAGGTGGGGTGTATGAGCAGTTCTTC
CASSLIGGVYEQFF
>TRBD1|-|TRBJ2-7|TRBV7-9
TGTGCCAGCAGCCGTCCCAGACAGGGGGTGGTGGGCTACGAGCAGTACTTC
CASSRPRQGVVGYEQYF
>-|-|TRBJ1-1|TRBV14
TGTGCCAGCAGCCACCCTTCCTGGCAGGGGAGGGCTGAAGCTTTCTTT
CASSHPSWQGRAEAFF
>-|-|TRBJ2-7|TRBV5-1
TGCGCCAGCAGCGACCAGGCTACACCCTCCTACGAGCAGTACTTC
CASSDQATPSYEQYF
>TRBD2|-|TRBJ2-1|TRBV6-5
TGTGCCAGCAGTTCCGGCGGGAGCTCCTACAATGAGCAGTTCTTC
CASSSGGSSYNEQFF
>TRBD2|-|TRBJ2-7|TRBV9
TGTGCCAGCAGCGTAGCTCCTAGCGGGACCTACGAGCAGTACTTC
CASSVAPSGTYEQYF
>TRBD2|-|TRBJ2-7|TRBV7-8
TGTGCCACCACCCTTAGCCCGGGAGGCACCTACGAGCAGTACTTC
CATTLSPGGTYEQYF
>-|-|TRBJ1-1|TRBV18
TGTGCCAGCTCACTCGCGATGAACACTGAAGCTTTCTTT
CASSLAMNTEAFF
>-|-|TRBJ2-1|TRBV19
TGTGCCAGTAGTCTAGTTTCCAATGAGCAGTTCTTC
CASSLVSNEQFF
>-|-|TRBJ2-7|TRBV19
TGTGCCAGTAGTGCTACCGGGGGAGCCTACGAGCAGTACTTC
CASSATGGAYEQYF
>-|-|TRBJ2-7|TRBV5-6
TGTGCCAGCAGCCCGACACCCTCCTACGAGCAGTACTTC
CASSPTPSYEQYF
>-|-|TRBJ2-5|TRBV19
TGTGCCAGTAGACTACAGGGAGTAGAGACCCAGTACTTC
CASRLQGVETQYF
>-|-|TRBJ2-7|TRBV7-6
TGTGCCAGCAGCACCCCGGGGGGCACCGAGCAGTACTTC
CASSTPGGTEQYF
>-|-|TRBJ1-4|TRBV15
TGTGCCACCAGCAGTGAACAGGGTTATAATGAAAAACTGTTTTTT
CATSSEQGYNEKLFF
>TRBD1|-|TRBJ1-1|TRBV27
TGTGCCAGCGGAACCATGACAGGGGTCGTGGACACTGAAGCTTTCTTT
CASGTMTGVVDTEAFF
>-|-|TRBJ2-1|TRBV19
TGTGCCAGTAGTATCCAGAACACCTACAATGAGCAGTTCTTC
CASSIQNTYNEQFF
>-|-|TRBJ1-5|TRBV7-9
TGTGCCAGCAGCTTGGAGGGCAGCAATCAGCCCCAGCATTTT
CASSLEGSNQPQHF
>TRBD1|-|TRBJ2-2|TRBV4-1
TGCGCCAGCAGCCCAAATTTCCAGGGGGCCGGGGAGCTGTTTTTT
CASSPNFQGAGELFF
>TRBD2|-|TRBJ2-2|TRBV25-1
TGTGCCAGCAGTGATGCTAGCGGGAGCCCCACCGGGGAGCTGTTTTTT
CASSDASGSPTGELFF
>-|-|TRBJ1-1|TRBV5-6
TGTGCCAGCAGCAAAGCGAACTACATGAACACTGAAGCTTTCTTT
CASSKANYMNTEAFF
>-|-|TRBJ2-7|TRBV4-1
TGCGCCAGCAGCCAAGACGGGAGCATGAGGGAGCAGTACTTC
CASSQDGSMREQYF
>-|-|TRBJ2-5|TRBV10-2
TGCGCCAGCAGTGAGTTCGTGGTAGAGACCCAGTACTTC
CASSEFVVETQYF
>-|-|TRBJ2-7|TRBV7-9
TGTGCCAGCAGCTTACTGTCATTAGAGCAGTACTTC
CASSLLSLEQYF
>-|-|TRBJ1-2|TRBV7-2
TGTGCCAGCAGCTTAAGGACACGAAGCGGGGTCCCCGGCTACACCTTC
CASSLRTRSGVPGYTF
>TRBD1|-|TRBJ2-7|TRBV29-1
TGCAGCGTTGAAAGAGGGGACAGGGACAACTACGAGCAGTACTTC
CSVERGDRDNYEQYF
>-|many|TRBJ2-1|TRBV4-1
TGCGCCAGCAGCCAAGAGTTGTCTCTCGGGGATGAGCAGTTCTTC
CASSQELSLGDEQFF
>-|-|TRBJ1-4|TRBV13
TGTGCCAGCAGCTTAGGGGACAGCTCAACTAATGAAAAACTGTTTTTT
CASSLGDSSTNEKLFF
>-|-|TRBJ1-5|TRBV27
TGTGCCAGCAGCCCAAGGGGAGCACATGCCCAGCATTTT
CASSPRGAHAQHF
>-|-|TRBJ2-5|TRBV9
TGTGCCAGCAGCGTAGACGGGAGTCCCGGGGAGACCCAGTACTTC
CASSVDGSPGETQYF
>TRBD2|-|TRBJ2-1|TRBV6-5
TGTGCCAGCATCCTACTAGCGGGAGGCGGTGAGCAGTTCTTC
CASILLAGGGEQFF
>-|-|TRBJ1-2|TRBV4-1
TGCGCCAGCAGCCAAGTGAAAGCTAACTATGGCTACACCTTC
CASSQVKANYGYTF
>TRBD1|once|TRBJ2-7|TRBV5-1
TGCGCCAGCAGCCACATCGGACAGGGGGTTCTACGCGACTACGAGCAGTACTTC
CASSHIGQGVLRDYEQYF
>TRBD1|-|TRBJ1-3|TRBV2
TGTGCCAGCAGCGAGGGACAGGTCTCTGGAAACACCATATATTTT
CASSEGQVSGNTIYF
>-|few|TRBJ1-1|TRBV5-4
TGTGCCAGCAGCTTGCCGGGAAGTACTGAAGCTTTCTTT
CASSLPGSTEAFF
>-|-|TRBJ2-2|TRBV27
TGTGCCAGTGCCGGTCAGGTGGGGAATACCGGGGAGCTGTTTTTT
CASAGQVGNTGELFF
>TRBD1|-|TRBJ2-7|TRBV5-1
TGCGCCAGCAGTTTCGGACAGGGTCTTCCATACGAGCAGTACTTC
CASSFGQGLPYEQYF
>-|-|TRBJ2-7|TRBV11-2
TGTGCCAGCAGCCTATGGGGCTCCTACGAGCAGTACTTC
CASSLWGSYEQYF
>TRBD2|once|TRBJ2-3|TRBV5-1
TGCGCCAGCAGTGAGCTAGCGGATTTCACAGATACGCAGTATTTT
CASSELADFTDTQYF
>-|-|TRBJ1-5|TRBV15
TGTGCCACCAGCAGAGAAGGGCAGCTTAATCAGCCCCAGCATTTT
CATSREGQLNQPQHF
>TRBD1|-|TRBJ2-7|TRBV27
TGTGCCAGCAGCTCGACAGGGGTCGCAACCGAGCAGTACTTC
CASSSTGVATEQYF
>TRBD2|-|TRBJ2-2|TRBV29-1
TGCAGCGTTGAAGCGGTCTTGGGGCGGGAGGGCAGCACCGGGGAGCTGTTTTTT
CSVEAVLGREGSTGELFF
>-|-|TRBJ2-7|TRBV11-2
TGTGCCAGCAGCTTAGAGCTAGTGGACGAGCAGTACTTC
CASSLELVDEQYF
>TRBD1|-|TRBJ2-5|TRBV18
TGTGCCAGCTCCCGGACAGGGGGAGAAGAGACCCAGTACTTC
CASSRTGGEETQYF